What follows are 10 T cell receptor beta chains derived from one specimen sequenced in a study of blood T cell repertoires in COVID-19. Here immunoSEQ multiplex PCR was the method, and the copy in TCRdb shows in-frame clones only, minus some. The sample lists around 150,000 clones, over 80% occurring once. Sequencing was done on a sample of PBMCs or T cells enriched from blood (not recorded which). Receptors originate from a man aged 65 to 79 who had been exposed to COVID-19.

The chain links TRBV5-1 to TRBJ2-6; D may be TRBD1 (6 bases). Germline loops: CDR1 SGHRS, CDR2 YFSETQ. Trimming stripped 4 bases from V and 6 bases from J, with 11 bases between. CDR3 length: 14 residues. The DNA for the CDR3 is TGCGCCAGCAGCCAACAGGGTTTGGCCAACGTCCTGACTTTC. Its protein is CASSQQGLANVLTF.

This chain joins TRBV9 and TRBJ2-1; TRBD1 might be the D (6 bases). V was trimmed by 3 bases and J by 2 bases, leaving 15 bases between them. The CDR3 is 16 residues long. Per the germline V gene, CDR1 is SGDLS and CDR2 is YYNGEE. The CDR3 reads CASSGGTPQTYNEQFF. Written as DNA, the CDR3 is TGTGCCAGCAGCGGAGGGACACCACAAACCTACAATGAGCAGTTCTTC.

The rearrangement joins TRBV5-6 to TRBJ2-1, with TRBD1 matching 7 bases. After removal of 5 bases from V and 4 bases from J, the junction contained 9 bases not matched to a gene. The germline gives CDR1 SGHDT, CDR2 YYEEEE. CDR3 length: 15 amino acids. The CDR3 sequence: CASSFGQEPYNEQFF. CDR3 bases: TGTGCCAGCAGTTTCGGACAGGAGCCTTACAATGAGCAGTTCTTC.

V and J are TRBV6-5 and TRBJ1-2, with TRBD1 matching 8 bases. CDR1 and CDR2 (germline): MNHEY, SVGAGI. Trimming took 6 bases from V and 5 from J; bases not matched to a gene: 11. The CDR3 is made up of 15 amino acids. The CDR3 here is CASSSSGQGGYGYTF. For the CDR3, the DNA is TGTGCCAGCAGCTCCTCCGGACAGGGAGGGTATGGCTACACCTTC.

The chain employs TRBV19 and TRBJ1-1, with 7 bases matching TRBD1. Per the germline V gene, CDR1 is LNHDA and CDR2 is SQIVND (reference sequence). V lost 11 bases and J lost 0; bases outside the gene matches: 6. This CDR3 contains 13 residues. The CDR3 is CACQTGMNTEAFF. The CDR3, as DNA: TGTGCCTGCCAGACAGGGATGAACACTGAAGCTTTCTTT.

This chain joins TRBV28 and TRBJ2-2; D might be TRBD1 (6 bases). V was cut by 6 bases and J by 5 bases, with 10 bases left in between. This CDR3 region has 13 residues. Germline V CDR1 and CDR2: MDHEN, SYDVKM. CDR3 in DNA: TGTGCCAGCAGCCTACAGGGAACCGGGGAGCTGTTTTTT. The encoded protein is CASSLQGTGELFF.

The chain is built from TRBV19 and TRBJ1-2; D is undetermined. Per the germline V gene, CDR1 is LNHDA and CDR2 is SQIVND (reference sequence). The CDR3 has 15 amino acids. Deletions cut 7 bases from V and 0 bases from J, with 15 bases between. This CDR3 is CASKSVAASNYGYTF. As DNA, the CDR3 is TGTGCCAGTAAAAGTGTGGCGGCTTCTAACTATGGCTACACCTTC.

This clone turned up a few times. The chain is built from TRBV19 and TRBJ2-1, with 14 bases identical to TRBD2. The J segment lost 0 bases and the V segment lost 5 bases, leaving 3 bases of the junction unmatched. The CDR3 consists of 17 residues. Germline assignment: CDR1 LNHDA and CDR2 SQIVND (reference sequence). CDR3: CASSRLAGGSSYNEQFF. DNA for the CDR3: TGTGCCAGTAGTCGACTAGCGGGAGGGAGCTCCTACAATGAGCAGTTCTTC.

The CDR3 DNA follows: TGTGCCAGCAGCTATACAGGGGGCGCAGGAGTCCAAGAGACCCAGTACTTC. Encoded protein: CASSYTGGAGVQETQYF. This sequence joins TRBV5-5 and TRBJ2-5; 9 nucleotides agree with TRBD1. V dropped 3 bases and J dropped 1; count of bases not matched to a gene: 10. Germline CDR1 reads SGHKS; CDR2 reads YYEKEE (reference sequence). The CDR3 sequence is 17 residues long.

The genes are TRBV2 and TRBJ2-3, with D maybe TRBD2 (5 bases). V was cut by 5 bases and J by 0 bases, with 12 bases left in between. Per the germline V gene, CDR1 is SNHLY and CDR2 is FYNNEI. The CDR3 covers 15 residues. The CDR3 DNA reads TGTGCCAGCAGTCCCGGGGTAGCGAGCACAGATACGCAGTATTTT. It is translated as CASSPGVASTDTQYF.